The next 14 T cell receptor beta chains were all read from a single sample in a study of blood T cells in healthy people across ages. Combining a sample-barcoded 5' primer with a J-beta primer mix, a second PCR ran for about 7 to 11 cycles. One entry per CDR3 protein, called by TCRdb with MiXCR from the 5' RACE reads. The sample carries 350,000 to 450,000 distinct CDR3 sequences, over 45% recorded once. The sequenced sample consisted of blood. The receptors come from a man aged 55 to 70 in good health.

This chain joins TRBV5-4 and TRBJ2-7; TRBD2 aligns across 9 bases. Gene TRBJ2-5 matches the end of the DNA better, so the J call may be wrong. The CDR3 has 14 amino acids. Germline CDR1 SGHNT, CDR2 YYREEE (reference sequence). The CDR3: CASSASGGRETQYF. CDR3 nucleotides: TGTGCCAGCAGCGCCAGCGGGGGGCGGGAGACCCAGTACTTC.

The genes are TRBV6-2 or TRBV6-3 and TRBJ2-1; the D is unclear. CDR1 and CDR2 (germline): MNHEY, SVGEGT. This CDR3 region has 16 residues. Trimming cost V 1 base and J 2 bases, with 12 bases left between them. The CDR3 protein is CASSYLLYRTYNEQFF. The DNA for the CDR3 is TGTGCCAGCAGTTACTTACTGTACCGGACCTACAATGAGCAGTTCTTC.

The chain links TRBV27 to TRBJ2-1; D may be TRBD1 or TRBD2 (5 bases each). Looked up from germline, CDR1 is MNHEY and CDR2 is SMNVEV (reference sequence). V was clipped by 10 bases and J by 9 bases, with 10 bases between them. The CDR3 totals 10 residues. The CDR3 spells CANKGTEQFF. CDR3 DNA: TGTGCCAACAAGGGGACTGAGCAGTTCTTC.

The DNA of the CDR3 is TGTGCCAGCAGCGCACGAACTAGCGGGAGACCCACAGATACGCAGTATTTT. Amino acid sequence: CASSARTSGRPTDTQYF. V usage is TRBV9 and J usage is TRBJ2-3, with 11 bases aligning to TRBD2. Germline V gene lookup returns CDR1 SGDLS and CDR2 YYNGEE. Unmatched junction bases numbered 8, after V lost 3 bases and J lost 2 bases. The CDR3 runs 17 residues.

In DNA, the CDR3 is TGTGCCAGCAGTTTAAGGCGACAGGGAAGGGATGGCTACACCTTC. Translating it yields CASSLRRQGRDGYTF. The chain combines TRBV12-3 or TRBV12-4 with TRBJ1-2; 7 bases fit TRBD1. The ends lost 2 bases at V and 6 bases at J; junction bases unmatched: 9. The CDR3 covers 15 residues.

This clonotype was detected only a few times. The rearrangement joins TRBV7-9 to TRBJ2-3; 10 bases are a match to TRBD2. CDR1 is SEHNR and CDR2 is FQNEAQ in the germline V gene (reference sequence). This CDR3 is built from 17 residues. With V trimmed by 2 bases and J by 3 bases, 8 bases remained unmatched. CDR3 sequence (DNA): TGTGCCAGCAGCTTAAGAGTAGCGGGAGGAGGGACAGATACGCAGTATTTT. This codes for CASSLRVAGGGTDTQYF.

The V and J genes are TRBV7-8 and TRBJ2-1; D is possibly TRBD2 (6 bases). CDR1 is SGHVS, CDR2 FQNEAQ, per germline. Deletions cut 0 bases from V and 0 bases from J, with 12 bases between. This CDR3 is 17 amino acids long. CDR3: CASSLAGGASSYNEQFF. The CDR3 bases are TGTGCCAGCAGCTTAGCCGGCGGGGCTTCCTCCTACAATGAGCAGTTCTTC.

The chain is built from TRBV3-1 and TRBJ2-7; D uncertain. TRBJ2-5 explains the end of the DNA better; the J call may be wrong. The V gene's germline CDR1 is LGHDT and CDR2 YNNKEL (reference sequence). The CDR3 is 15 residues long. The CDR3 bases are TGTGCCAGCAGCCAAGACCCTACGGAGAGGGAGACCCAGTACTTC. It is translated as CASSQDPTERETQYF.

The chain employs TRBV9 and TRBJ2-7; 9 bases are a match to TRBD2. CDR3 length: 14 residues. CDR1 SGDLS and CDR2 YYNGEE come from the germline V gene. J was trimmed by 6 bases and V by 3 bases; bases with no gene match: 7. The CDR3 DNA reads as TGTGCCAGCAGCGAGGGGCTAGCGGGGCTCGAGCAGTACTTC. This gives the protein CASSEGLAGLEQYF. The entire variable domain, with the rest obtained from reference TRBV9 and TRBJ2-7, is as follows: DSGVTQTPKHLITATGQRVTLRCSPRSGDLSVYWYQQSLDQGLQFLIQYYNGEERAKGNILERFSAQQFPDLHSELNLSSLELGDSALYFCASSEGLAGLEQYFGPGTRLTVT.

This clonotype was recorded a few times. The chain is built from TRBV7-2 and TRBJ2-6; D call uncertain. The germline V gene has CDR1 SGHTA and CDR2 FQGNSA. The CDR3 spans 17 residues. V was trimmed by 5 bases and J by 0 bases, leaving 14 bases between them. CDR3 DNA sequence: TGTGCCAGCAGCCCCCAGGCCCGTCGCTCTGGGGCCAACGTCCTGACTTTC. Protein product: CASSPQARRSGANVLTF.

In this sample, this clonotype turned up a few times. The chain uses TRBV7-2 and TRBJ2-1; D is tentatively TRBD1 or TRBD2 (5 bases each). V gave up 1 base and J gave up 0 bases, with 10 bases separating them. The germline V gene encodes CDR1 SGHTA and CDR2 FQGNSA. The CDR3 is 16 amino acids. Here the CDR3 DNA reads TGTGCCAGCAGCTTAGGAGGGGTTAGCTCCTACAATGAGCAGTTCTTC. Translating it yields CASSLGGVSSYNEQFF. The full variable domain, completed using reference TRBV7-2 and TRBJ2-1, is GAGVSQSPSNKVTEKGKDVELRCDPISGHTALYWYRQSLGQGLEFLIYFQGNSAPDKSGLPSDRFSAERTGGSVSTLTIQRTQQEDSAVYLCASSLGGVSSYNEQFFGPGTRLTVL.

The rearrangement links TRBV7-3 to TRBJ2-1; 11 bases are a match to TRBD2. The CDR3 has 15 amino acids. V dropped 5 bases and J dropped 7; count of bases not matched to a gene: 7. The V gene's germline CDR1 is SGHTA and CDR2 FQGTGA. The CDR3 DNA reads TGTGCCAGCAGCCCGGTAGCGGGAGGGAGGAATGAGCAGTTCTTC. The encoded protein is CASSPVAGGRNEQFF.

This clonotype has at least ten counts. The chain carries TRBV4-3 and TRBJ1-2; 8 bases map to TRBD1. Losses at the gene ends were 3 bases for V and 4 bases for J; bases not matched to a gene: 4. CDR3 length: 14 residues. Germline CDR1 is LGHNA and CDR2 is YSLEER. The CDR3 protein is CASSQNTGGYGYTF. CDR3 DNA sequence: TGCGCCAGCAGCCAGAACACAGGGGGCTATGGCTACACCTTC.

This clonotype was recorded a few times. CDR3: CASSGAGNEQFF. For the CDR3, the DNA is TGTGCCAGCAGTGGGGCGGGGAATGAGCAGTTCTTC. V is TRBV6-6 and J is TRBJ2-1; maybe TRBD2 (6 bases). Trimming cost V 5 bases and J 7 bases, with 9 bases left between them. CDR1 is MNHNY and CDR2 is SVGAGI in the germline V gene (reference sequence). The CDR3 totals 12 residues.